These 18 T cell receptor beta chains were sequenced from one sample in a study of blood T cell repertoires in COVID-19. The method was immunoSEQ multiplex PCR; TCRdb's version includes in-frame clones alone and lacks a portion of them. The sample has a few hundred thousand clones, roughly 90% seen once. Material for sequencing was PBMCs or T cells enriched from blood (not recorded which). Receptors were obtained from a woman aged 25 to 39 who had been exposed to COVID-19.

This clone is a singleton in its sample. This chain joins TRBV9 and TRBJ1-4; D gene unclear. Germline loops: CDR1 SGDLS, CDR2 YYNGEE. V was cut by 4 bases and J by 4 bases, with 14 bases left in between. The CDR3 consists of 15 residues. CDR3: CASSINPGSNEKLFF. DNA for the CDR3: TGTGCCAGCAGCATAAACCCCGGGAGTAATGAAAAACTGTTTTTT.

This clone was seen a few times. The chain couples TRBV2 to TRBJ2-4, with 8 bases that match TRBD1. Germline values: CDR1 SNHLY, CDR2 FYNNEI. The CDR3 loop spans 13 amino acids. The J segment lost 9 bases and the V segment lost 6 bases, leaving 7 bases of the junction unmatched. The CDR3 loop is CASSDGQGGIQYF. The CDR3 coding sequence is TGTGCCAGCAGCGACGGACAGGGAGGCATTCAGTACTTC.

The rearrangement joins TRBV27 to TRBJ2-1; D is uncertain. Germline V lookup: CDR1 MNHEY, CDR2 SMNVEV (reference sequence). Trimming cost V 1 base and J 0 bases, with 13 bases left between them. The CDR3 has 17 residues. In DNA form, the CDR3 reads TGTGCCAGCAGTTTATTGGTCGGTTCGAGCTCCTACAATGAGCAGTTCTTC. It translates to CASSLLVGSSSYNEQFF.

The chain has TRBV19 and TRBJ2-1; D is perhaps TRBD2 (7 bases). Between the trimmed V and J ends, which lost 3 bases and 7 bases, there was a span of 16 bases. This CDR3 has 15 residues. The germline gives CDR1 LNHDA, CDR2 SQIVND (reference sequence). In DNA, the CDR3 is TGTGCCAGTAGTATTGGGTGGGGGGGCTGGAATGAGCAGTTCTTC. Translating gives CASSIGWGGWNEQFF.

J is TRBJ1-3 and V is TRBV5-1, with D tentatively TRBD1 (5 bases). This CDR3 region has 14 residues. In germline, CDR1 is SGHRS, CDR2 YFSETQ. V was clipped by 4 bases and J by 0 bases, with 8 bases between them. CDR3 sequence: CASSDDSSGNTIYF. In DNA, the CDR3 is TGCGCCAGCAGCGATGACAGCTCTGGAAACACCATATATTTT. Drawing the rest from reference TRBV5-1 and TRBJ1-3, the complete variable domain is KAGVTQTPRYLIKTRGQQVTLSCSPISGHRSVSWYQQTPGQGLQFLFEYFSETQRNKGNFPGRFSGRQFSNSRSEMNVSTLELGDSALYLCASSDDSSGNTIYFGEGSWLTVV.

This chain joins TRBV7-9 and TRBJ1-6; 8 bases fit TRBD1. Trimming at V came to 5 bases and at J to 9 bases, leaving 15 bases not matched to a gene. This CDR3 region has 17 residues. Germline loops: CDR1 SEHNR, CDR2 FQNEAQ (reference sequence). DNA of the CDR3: TGTGCCAGCAGCCCAGACAGGGGTGGGGGGGGAAGTTCACCCCTCCACTTT. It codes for CASSPDRGGGGSSPLHF.

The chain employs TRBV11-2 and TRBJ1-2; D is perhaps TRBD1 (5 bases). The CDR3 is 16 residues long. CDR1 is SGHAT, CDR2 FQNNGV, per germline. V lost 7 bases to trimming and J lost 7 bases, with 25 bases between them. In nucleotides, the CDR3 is TGTGCCAGCACCCCTCTCGGGCAGGGCCATACGGGTGGCTACACCTTC. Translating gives CASTPLGQGHTGGYTF.

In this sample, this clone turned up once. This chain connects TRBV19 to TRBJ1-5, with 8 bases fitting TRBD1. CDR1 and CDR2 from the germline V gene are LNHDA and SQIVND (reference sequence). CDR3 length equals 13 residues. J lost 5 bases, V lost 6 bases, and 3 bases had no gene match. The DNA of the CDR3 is TGTGCCAGTAGCCTGGACAGGGATCAGCCCCAGCATTTT. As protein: CASSLDRDQPQHF.

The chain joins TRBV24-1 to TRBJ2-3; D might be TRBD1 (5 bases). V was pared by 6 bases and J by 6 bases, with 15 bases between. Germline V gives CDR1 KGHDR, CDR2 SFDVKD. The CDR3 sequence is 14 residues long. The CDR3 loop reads CATSPRTNRDTQYF. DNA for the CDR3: TGTGCCACCAGTCCCCGGACAAACAGGGATACGCAGTATTTT.

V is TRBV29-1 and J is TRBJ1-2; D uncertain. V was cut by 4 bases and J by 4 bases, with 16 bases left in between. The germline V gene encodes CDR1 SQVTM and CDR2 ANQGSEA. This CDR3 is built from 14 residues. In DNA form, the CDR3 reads TGCAGCGTTGGTGGCGGGCGCGACTTCTATGGCTACACCTTC. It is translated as CSVGGGRDFYGYTF.

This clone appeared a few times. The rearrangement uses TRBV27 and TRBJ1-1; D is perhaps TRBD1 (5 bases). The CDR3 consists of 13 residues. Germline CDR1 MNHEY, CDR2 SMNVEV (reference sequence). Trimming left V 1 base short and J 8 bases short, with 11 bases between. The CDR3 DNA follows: TGTGCCAGCAGTTTATATGGGGCTCCGGAAGCTTTCTTT. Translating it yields CASSLYGAPEAFF.

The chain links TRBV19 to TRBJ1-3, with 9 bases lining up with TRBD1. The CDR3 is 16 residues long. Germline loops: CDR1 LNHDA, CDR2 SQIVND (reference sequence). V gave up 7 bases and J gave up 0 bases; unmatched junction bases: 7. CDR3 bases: TGTGCCAGTACCCTGACAGGGGGAAGCTCTGGAAACACCATATATTTT. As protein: CASTLTGGSSGNTIYF.

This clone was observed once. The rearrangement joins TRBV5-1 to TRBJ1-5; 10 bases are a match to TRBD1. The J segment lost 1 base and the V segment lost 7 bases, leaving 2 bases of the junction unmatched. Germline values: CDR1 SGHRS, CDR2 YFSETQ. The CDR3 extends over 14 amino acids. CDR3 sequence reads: CASGTGESNQPQHF. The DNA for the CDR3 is TGCGCCAGCGGGACAGGGGAAAGCAATCAGCCCCAGCATTTT.

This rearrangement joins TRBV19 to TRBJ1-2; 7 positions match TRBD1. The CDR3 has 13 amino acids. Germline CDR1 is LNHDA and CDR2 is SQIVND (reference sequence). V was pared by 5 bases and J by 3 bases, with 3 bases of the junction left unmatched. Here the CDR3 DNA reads TGTGCCAGTAGTCTCACAGGGGACTATGGCTACACCTTC. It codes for CASSLTGDYGYTF.

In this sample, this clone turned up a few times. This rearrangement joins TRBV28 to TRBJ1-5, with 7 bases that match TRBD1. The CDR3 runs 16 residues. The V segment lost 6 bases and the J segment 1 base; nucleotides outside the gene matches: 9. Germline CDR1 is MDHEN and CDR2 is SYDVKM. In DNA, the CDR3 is TGTGCCAGCAGCACCGACAGGGATCCCAGCAATCAGCCCCAGCATTTT. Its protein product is CASSTDRDPSNQPQHF.

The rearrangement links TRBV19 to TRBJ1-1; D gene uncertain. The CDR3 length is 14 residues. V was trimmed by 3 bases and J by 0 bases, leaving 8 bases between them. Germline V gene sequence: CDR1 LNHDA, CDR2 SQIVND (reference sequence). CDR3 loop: CASSIGVLNTEAFF. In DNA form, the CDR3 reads TGTGCCAGTAGTATCGGAGTGTTGAACACTGAAGCTTTCTTT.

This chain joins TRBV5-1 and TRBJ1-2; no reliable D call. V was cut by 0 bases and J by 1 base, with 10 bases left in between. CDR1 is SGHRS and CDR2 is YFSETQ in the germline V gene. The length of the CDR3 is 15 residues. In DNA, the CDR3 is TGCGCCAGCAGCTTGGTTACTGGTTTTAACTATGGCTACACCTTC. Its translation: CASSLVTGFNYGYTF.

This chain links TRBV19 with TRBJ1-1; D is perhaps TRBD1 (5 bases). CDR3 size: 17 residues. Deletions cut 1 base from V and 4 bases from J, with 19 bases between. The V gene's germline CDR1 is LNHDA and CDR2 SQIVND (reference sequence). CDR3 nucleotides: TGTGCCAGTAGTATAGGGGGTTTAGGGCACGGGGGCACTGAAGCTTTCTTT. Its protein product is CASSIGGLGHGGTEAFF.